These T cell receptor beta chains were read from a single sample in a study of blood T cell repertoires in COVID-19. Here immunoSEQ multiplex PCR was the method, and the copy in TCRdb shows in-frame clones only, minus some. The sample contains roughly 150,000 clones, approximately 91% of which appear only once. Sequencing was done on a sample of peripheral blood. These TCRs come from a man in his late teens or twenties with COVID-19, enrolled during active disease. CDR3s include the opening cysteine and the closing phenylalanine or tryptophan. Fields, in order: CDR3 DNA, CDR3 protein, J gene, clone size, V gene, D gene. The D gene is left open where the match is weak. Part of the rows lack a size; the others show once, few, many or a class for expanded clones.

TGTGCCAGCAGTTACCCCGCCAGGGGGATTCAAGAGACCCAGTACTTC,CASSYPARGIQETQYF,TRBJ2-5,.,TRBV6-6,TRBD1
TGTGCCAGCAGCCAACTTTTGGGGGAGGGGGGAGATACGCAGTATTTT,CASSQLLGEGGDTQYF,TRBJ2-3,.,TRBV3-1/TRBV3-2,.
TGTGCCAGCAGTCCCCGGACTAGCGGAGCCTACAATGAGCAGTTCTTC,CASSPRTSGAYNEQFF,TRBJ2-1,.,TRBV27,TRBD2
TGTGCCAGCAGAACCGGGACAGGGGGCGAGCAGTTCTTC,CASRTGTGGEQFF,TRBJ2-1,.,TRBV5-4,TRBD1
TGTGCCACCAGTATTGCAACTAATGAAAAACTGCTTTTT,CATSIATNEKLLF,TRBJ1-4,.,TRBV15,.
TGTGCCAGCAGTGAAGGAACCAACCCCACAGATCTCTATGGCTACACCTTC,CASSEGTNPTDLYGYTF,TRBJ1-2,.,TRBV6-1,.
TGTGCCAGCAGTGAACCGGACAGCTCCTACGAGCAGTACTTC,CASSEPDSSYEQYF,TRBJ2-7,.,TRBV6-1,.
TGTGCCAGCAGTCCGGGCGGGGGGAATCAGCCCCAGCATTTT,CASSPGGGNQPQHF,TRBJ1-5,few,TRBV27,.
TGTGCCAGTAGCACCCGACAGAACACCGGGGAGCTGTTTTTT,CASSTRQNTGELFF,TRBJ2-2,once,TRBV19,.
TGTGCCAGTAGTCGGATAGCGGGAGCCTACAATGAGCAGTTCTTC,CASSRIAGAYNEQFF,TRBJ2-1,.,TRBV19,TRBD2
TGTGCCAGCAGTAATACTAGCGGGAGCTACAATGAGCAGTTCTTC,CASSNTSGSYNEQFF,TRBJ2-1,.,TRBV6-4,TRBD2
TGTGCCAGCAGGACAGCCGGGACAGGGTTTTTATCGAGGGGCTACACCTTC,CASRTAGTGFLSRGYTF,TRBJ1-2,.,TRBV28,TRBD1
TGTGCCAGCAGCACCCCGACAGGGCCCGGGGCCAACGTCCTGACTTTC,CASSTPTGPGANVLTF,TRBJ2-6,.,TRBV7-9,TRBD1
TGCGCCAGCAGCTTCCACGGAGGCCTCTCTGGGGCCAACGTCCTGACTTTC,CASSFHGGLSGANVLTF,TRBJ2-6,.,TRBV5-1,.
TGTGCCATCAGTGAGGGTAGCGGGAGGGCCTACGAGCAGTACTTC,CAISEGSGRAYEQYF,TRBJ2-7,few,TRBV10-3,TRBD2
TGTGCCAGCAGCCCCCCCTCGGGACAGGGGTGGGAGACCCAGTACTTC,CASSPPSGQGWETQYF,TRBJ2-5,.,TRBV9,TRBD1
TGTGCCAGCAGCAAAGCGGGAGAACGAATTGAGCAGTTCTTC,CASSKAGERIEQFF,TRBJ2-1,.,TRBV7-9,TRBD2
TGTGCCAGCAGTTTAGCGGGTACGGATACGCAGTATTTT,CASSLAGTDTQYF,TRBJ2-3,.,TRBV27,.
TGTGCCAGCAGCTTAGGGCCCCCCCGACAGAGCTCCTACGAGCAGTACTTC,CASSLGPPRQSSYEQYF,TRBJ2-7,.,TRBV11-2,.
TGTGCCACCAGCAAAGGGCAGGGGGCAAAAGATACGCAGTATTTT,CATSKGQGAKDTQYF,TRBJ2-3,.,TRBV15,TRBD1
TGTGCCAGCAGCTCTAGTGCCGGCCCCTCTGGGGCCAACGTCCTGACTTTC,CASSSSAGPSGANVLTF,TRBJ2-6,.,TRBV11-3,.
TGTGCCAGCAGTGTCAACAGGGGGCATGTTAAAGAGACCCAGTACTTC,CASSVNRGHVKETQYF,TRBJ2-5,.,TRBV25-1,TRBD1
TGCAGCGTCCACCTTACTAGCGGGAGCGGGGATACGCAGTATTTT,CSVHLTSGSGDTQYF,TRBJ2-3,.,TRBV29-1,TRBD2
TGTGCCAGTAGTATCAGGGGGCAGCCCCAGCATTTT,CASSIRGQPQHF,TRBJ1-5,.,TRBV19,TRBD1
TGTGCCAGCAGGCCAGATCCATCCGGGACAGGGTTCGAGCAGTACTTC,CASRPDPSGTGFEQYF,TRBJ2-7,.,TRBV27,TRBD1
TGTGCCACCAGCGGGGGGACAGGGGCCTCGTTACTATATGGCTACACCTTC,CATSGGTGASLLYGYTF,TRBJ1-2,.,TRBV15,TRBD1
TGTGCCAGCTCACCCACAGGCAATCAGCCCCAGCATTTT,CASSPTGNQPQHF,TRBJ1-5,.,TRBV18,.
TGTGCCAGTAGCTCTCCCGGAGACAGAGCCTACGAGCAGTACTTC,CASSSPGDRAYEQYF,TRBJ2-7,.,TRBV19,.
TGTGCCAGCAGCTCCGGGGGGGTACAGCCCCAGCATTTT,CASSSGGVQPQHF,TRBJ1-5,.,TRBV5-6,.
TGTGCCAGCAGCCCTCTAGCGGGGGGCACAGATACGCAGTATTTT,CASSPLAGGTDTQYF,TRBJ2-3,.,TRBV5-4,TRBD2
TGTGCCAGCAGTAGGGACTCCACCTACGAGCAGTACTTC,CASSRDSTYEQYF,TRBJ2-7,few,TRBV27,.
TGCGCCAGCAGTGACGGGGACACTGAAGCTTTCTTT,CASSDGDTEAFF,TRBJ1-1,.,TRBV10-1,.
TGTGCCAGCAGCAACCGACAGGGCCTAGGCTACACCTTC,CASSNRQGLGYTF,TRBJ1-2,.,TRBV7-2,TRBD1
TGCAGTCCGGGGGAGTACAATGAGCAGTTCTTC,CSPGEYNEQFF,TRBJ2-1,.,TRBV20-1,.
TGCGCCAGCCGGGGGGGAGGGCTAGCCAGCAACGAGCAGTACTTC,CASRGGGLASNEQYF,TRBJ2-7,.,TRBV5-1,TRBD2
TGTGCCAGCAGCTATAGGACAGGAGAAAACTATGGCTACACCTTC,CASSYRTGENYGYTF,TRBJ1-2,.,TRBV6-4,TRBD1
TGTGCCAGCAGTTACCTGGCCGCGCGGGGTAATCAGCCCCAGCATTTT,CASSYLAARGNQPQHF,TRBJ1-5,.,TRBV6-6,.
TGTGCCAGCAGTTCATACCGGGACAGGGGAGGCTCCTACAATGAGCAGTTCTTC,CASSSYRDRGGSYNEQFF,TRBJ2-1,.,TRBV28,TRBD1
TGTGCCAGCAGTTCGACAGGTACTGAAGAGACCCAGTACTTC,CASSSTGTEETQYF,TRBJ2-5,.,TRBV28,.
TGTGCCATCAGTATGGCAGGGGAGCGCTATGGCTACACCTTC,CAISMAGERYGYTF,TRBJ1-2,.,TRBV10-3,.
TGTGCCAGCAGCTTGGTAGCCGGGACAGGGTTCACAGATACGCAGTATTTT,CASSLVAGTGFTDTQYF,TRBJ2-3,.,TRBV5-8,TRBD1
TGTGCCAGCAGTTCCGTCCCGGGACTGAGGAATGAGCAGTTCTTC,CASSSVPGLRNEQFF,TRBJ2-1,.,TRBV28,.
TGTGCCAGCAGCCCTGGGACTAGCGGGAGGAACGCAGATACGCAGTATTTT,CASSPGTSGRNADTQYF,TRBJ2-3,.,TRBV13,TRBD2
TGTGCCAGCAGCCCTCTCTATGATCAGCCCCAGCATTTT,CASSPLYDQPQHF,TRBJ1-5,.,TRBV12-3/TRBV12-4,.
TGTGCCAGCAGTGAACAGGGGAATTCACCCCTCCACTTT,CASSEQGNSPLHF,TRBJ1-6,.,TRBV2,.
TGTGCCAGCAGCCAGCACAGGGGAACTAACTATGGCTACACCTTC,CASSQHRGTNYGYTF,TRBJ1-2,once,TRBV5-5,TRBD1